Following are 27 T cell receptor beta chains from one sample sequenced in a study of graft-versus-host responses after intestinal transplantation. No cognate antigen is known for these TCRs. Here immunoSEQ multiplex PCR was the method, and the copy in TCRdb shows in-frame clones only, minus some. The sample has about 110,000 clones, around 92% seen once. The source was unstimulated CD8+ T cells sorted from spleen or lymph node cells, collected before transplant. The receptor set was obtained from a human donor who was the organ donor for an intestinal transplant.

The CDR3 loop reads CASSLRGSYEQYF. The CDR3 bases are TGTGCCAGCAGCTTAAGGGGCTCCTACGAGCAGTACTTC. V and J are TRBV5-6 and TRBJ2-7; maybe TRBD1 (5 bases). Germline CDR1 and CDR2: SGHDT and YYEEEE. V was shortened by 2 bases and J by 0 bases, with 6 bases between the two germline ends. The CDR3 sequence is 13 residues long.

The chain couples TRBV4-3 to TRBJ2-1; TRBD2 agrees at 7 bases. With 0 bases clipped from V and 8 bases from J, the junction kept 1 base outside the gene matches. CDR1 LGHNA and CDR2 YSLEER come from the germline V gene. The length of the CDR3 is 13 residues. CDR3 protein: CASSQETSDEQFF. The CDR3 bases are TGCGCCAGCAGCCAAGAAACTAGCGATGAGCAGTTCTTC.

The CDR3 region has the DNA TGTGCCAGCAGCCTCGTCCCAGGGGCTGGAAACACCATATATTTT. This gives the protein CASSLVPGAGNTIYF. This chain links TRBV9 with TRBJ1-3; TRBD1 might be the D (6 bases). V shed 4 bases and J shed 2 bases, with 13 bases lying between them. Germline assignment: CDR1 SGDLS and CDR2 YYNGEE. The CDR3 is 15 amino acids.

The CDR3 sequence: CASGLKKPGARRGYTF. The CDR3 nucleotides are TGTGCTAGTGGTTTGAAGAAGCCAGGGGCGAGAAGGGGCTACACCTTC. The genes are TRBV12-5 and TRBJ1-2; a weak D match, TRBD1 (6 bases). Germline loops: CDR1 LGHNT, CDR2 FRNRAP. The CDR3 covers 16 residues. V dropped 2 bases and J dropped 8 bases, with 21 bases sitting between them.

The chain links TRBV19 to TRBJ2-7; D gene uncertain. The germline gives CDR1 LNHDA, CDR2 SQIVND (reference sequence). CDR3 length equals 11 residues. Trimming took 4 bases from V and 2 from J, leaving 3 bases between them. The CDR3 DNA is TGTGCCAGTAGTAACGCCTACGAGCAGTACTTC. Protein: CASSNAYEQYF.

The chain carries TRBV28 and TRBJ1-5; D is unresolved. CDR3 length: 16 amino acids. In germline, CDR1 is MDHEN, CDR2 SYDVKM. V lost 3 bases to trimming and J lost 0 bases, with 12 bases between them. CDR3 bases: TGTGCCAGCAGTTTCCCAGACGGGGATAGCAATCAGCCCCAGCATTTT. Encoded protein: CASSFPDGDSNQPQHF.

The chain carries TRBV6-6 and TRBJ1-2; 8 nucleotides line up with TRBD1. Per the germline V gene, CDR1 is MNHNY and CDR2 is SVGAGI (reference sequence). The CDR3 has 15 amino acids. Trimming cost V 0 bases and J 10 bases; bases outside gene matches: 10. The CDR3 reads CASSYSAGQVKFYTF. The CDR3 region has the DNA TGTGCCAGCAGTTACTCAGCGGGACAGGTGAAGTTCTACACCTTC.

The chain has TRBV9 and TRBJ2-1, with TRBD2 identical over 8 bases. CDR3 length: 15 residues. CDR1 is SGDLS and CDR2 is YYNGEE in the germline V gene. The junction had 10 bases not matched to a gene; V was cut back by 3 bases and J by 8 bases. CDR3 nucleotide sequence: TGTGCCAGCAGCGACGGGACTAGGGGACCCCATGAGCAGTTCTTC. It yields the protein CASSDGTRGPHEQFF.

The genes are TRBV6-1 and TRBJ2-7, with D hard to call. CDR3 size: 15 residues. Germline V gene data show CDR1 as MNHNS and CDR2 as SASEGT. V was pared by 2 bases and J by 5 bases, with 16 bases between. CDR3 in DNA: TGTGCCAGCAGTGAATCAGTACGACAAGGCGACGAGCAGTACTTC. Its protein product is CASSESVRQGDEQYF.

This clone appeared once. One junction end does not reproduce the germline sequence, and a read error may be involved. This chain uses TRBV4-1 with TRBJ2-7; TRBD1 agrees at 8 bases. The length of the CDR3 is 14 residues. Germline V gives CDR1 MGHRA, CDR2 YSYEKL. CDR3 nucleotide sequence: TGTGCCAGCAGCCTCGGACAGGGACTCTACGAGCAGTACTTC. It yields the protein CASSLGQGLYEQYF.

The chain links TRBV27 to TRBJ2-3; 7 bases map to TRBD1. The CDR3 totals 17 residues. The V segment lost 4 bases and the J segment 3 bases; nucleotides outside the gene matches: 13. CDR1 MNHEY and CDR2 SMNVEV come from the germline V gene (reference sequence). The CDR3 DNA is TGTGCCAGCAGTTCTTTCGACAGGGAATCAAGTACAGATACGCAGTATTTT. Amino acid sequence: CASSSFDRESSTDTQYF.

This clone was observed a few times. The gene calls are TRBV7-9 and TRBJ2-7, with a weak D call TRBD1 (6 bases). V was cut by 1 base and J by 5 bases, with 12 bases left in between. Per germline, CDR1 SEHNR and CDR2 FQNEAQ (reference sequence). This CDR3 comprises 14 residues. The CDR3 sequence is CASSLGPGGDEQYF. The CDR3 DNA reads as TGTGCCAGCAGCTTAGGTCCTGGGGGCGACGAGCAGTACTTC.

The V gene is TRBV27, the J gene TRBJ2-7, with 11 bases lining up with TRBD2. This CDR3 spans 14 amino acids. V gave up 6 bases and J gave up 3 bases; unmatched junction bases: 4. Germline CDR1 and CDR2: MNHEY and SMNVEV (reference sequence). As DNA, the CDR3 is TGTGCCAGCAGCGCCGGGACTAGCGGCTACGAGCAGTACTTC. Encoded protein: CASSAGTSGYEQYF.

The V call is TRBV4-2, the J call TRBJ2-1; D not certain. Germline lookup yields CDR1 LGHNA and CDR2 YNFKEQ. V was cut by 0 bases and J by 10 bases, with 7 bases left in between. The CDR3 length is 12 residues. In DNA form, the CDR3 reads TGTGCCAGCAGCCAAGAGAGAGGCGAGCAGTTCTTC. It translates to CASSQERGEQFF.

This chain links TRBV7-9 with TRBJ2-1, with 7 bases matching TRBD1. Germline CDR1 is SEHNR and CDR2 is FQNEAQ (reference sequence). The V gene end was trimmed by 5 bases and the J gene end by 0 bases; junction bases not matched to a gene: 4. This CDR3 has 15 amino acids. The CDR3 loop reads CASSPPGGSYNEQFF. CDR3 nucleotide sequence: TGTGCCAGCAGCCCCCCAGGGGGCTCCTACAATGAGCAGTTCTTC.

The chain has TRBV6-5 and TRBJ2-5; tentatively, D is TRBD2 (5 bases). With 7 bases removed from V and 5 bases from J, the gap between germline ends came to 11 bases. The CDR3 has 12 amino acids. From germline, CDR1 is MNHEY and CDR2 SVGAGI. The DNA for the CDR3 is TGTGCCAGCACCGAGGGCGGTGAGACCCAGTACTTC. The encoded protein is CASTEGGETQYF.

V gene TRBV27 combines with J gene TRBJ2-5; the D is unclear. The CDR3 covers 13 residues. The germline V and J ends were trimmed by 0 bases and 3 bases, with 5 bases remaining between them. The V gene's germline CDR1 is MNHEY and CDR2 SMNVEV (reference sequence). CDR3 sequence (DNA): TGTGCCAGCAGTTTATCCCAGAAAGAGACCCAGTACTTC. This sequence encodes CASSLSQKETQYF.

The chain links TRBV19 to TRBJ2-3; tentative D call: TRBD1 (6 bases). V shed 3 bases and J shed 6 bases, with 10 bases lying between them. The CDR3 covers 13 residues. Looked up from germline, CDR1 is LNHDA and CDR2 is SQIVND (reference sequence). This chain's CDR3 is CASSMTGLDTQYF. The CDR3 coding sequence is TGTGCCAGTAGTATGACAGGTCTGGATACGCAGTATTTT.

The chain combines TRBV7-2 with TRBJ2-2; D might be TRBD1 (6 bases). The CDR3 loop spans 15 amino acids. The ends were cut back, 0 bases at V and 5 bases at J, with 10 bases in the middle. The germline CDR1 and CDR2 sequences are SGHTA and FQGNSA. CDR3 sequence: CASSLALQGTGELFF. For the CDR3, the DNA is TGTGCCAGCAGCTTAGCGCTCCAGGGGACCGGGGAGCTGTTTTTT.

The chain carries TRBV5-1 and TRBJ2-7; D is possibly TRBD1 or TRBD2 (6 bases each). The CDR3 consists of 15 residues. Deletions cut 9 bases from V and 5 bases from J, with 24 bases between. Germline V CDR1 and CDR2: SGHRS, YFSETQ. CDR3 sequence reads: CATTRGGLLWDEQYF. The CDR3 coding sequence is TGCGCCACGACCCGAGGGGGACTCCTATGGGACGAGCAGTACTTC.

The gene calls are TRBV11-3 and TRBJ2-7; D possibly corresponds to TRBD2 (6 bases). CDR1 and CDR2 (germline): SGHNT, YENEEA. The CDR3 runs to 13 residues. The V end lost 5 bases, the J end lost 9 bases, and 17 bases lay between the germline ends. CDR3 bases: TGTGCCAGCAGCCCATCCGGGGGAGATCGGCAGTACTTC. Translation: CASSPSGGDRQYF.

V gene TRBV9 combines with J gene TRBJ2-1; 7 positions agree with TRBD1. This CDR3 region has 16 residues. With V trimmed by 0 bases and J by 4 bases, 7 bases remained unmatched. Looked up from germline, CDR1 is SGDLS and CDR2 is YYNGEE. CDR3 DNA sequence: TGTGCCAGCAGCGTAGGGGTAGGGACAGCTTACAATGAGCAGTTCTTC. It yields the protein CASSVGVGTAYNEQFF.

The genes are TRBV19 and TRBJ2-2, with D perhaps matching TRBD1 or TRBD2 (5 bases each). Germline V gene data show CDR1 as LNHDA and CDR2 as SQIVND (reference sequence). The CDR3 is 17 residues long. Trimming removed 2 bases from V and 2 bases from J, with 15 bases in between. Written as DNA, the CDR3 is TGTGCCAGTAGTATATTCTCGGGGCAGGCAAACACCGGGGAGCTGTTTTTT. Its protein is CASSIFSGQANTGELFF.

The CDR3 DNA follows: TGTGCCAGCAGTTCCAGCGGGACGGGTGAGCAGTACTTC. It codes for CASSSSGTGEQYF. The rearrangement joins TRBV27 to TRBJ2-7; 7 bases are shared with TRBD2. CDR3 size: 13 residues. The V and J ends lost 4 bases and 7 bases, in that order; junction bases with no gene match: 7. Germline CDR1 is MNHEY and CDR2 is SMNVEV (reference sequence).

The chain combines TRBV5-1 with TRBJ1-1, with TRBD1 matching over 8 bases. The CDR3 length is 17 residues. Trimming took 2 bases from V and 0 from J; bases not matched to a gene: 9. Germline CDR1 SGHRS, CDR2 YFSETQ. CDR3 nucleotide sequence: TGCGCCAGCAGCTTCACACCCGGACAGGGAATGAACACTGAAGCTTTCTTT. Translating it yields CASSFTPGQGMNTEAFF.

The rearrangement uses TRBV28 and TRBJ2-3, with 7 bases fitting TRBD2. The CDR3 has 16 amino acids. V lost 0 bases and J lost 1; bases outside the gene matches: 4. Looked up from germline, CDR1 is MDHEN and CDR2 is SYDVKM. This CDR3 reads CASSLWATSRTDTQYF. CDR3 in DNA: TGTGCCAGCAGTTTATGGGCGACTAGCCGCACAGATACGCAGTATTTT.

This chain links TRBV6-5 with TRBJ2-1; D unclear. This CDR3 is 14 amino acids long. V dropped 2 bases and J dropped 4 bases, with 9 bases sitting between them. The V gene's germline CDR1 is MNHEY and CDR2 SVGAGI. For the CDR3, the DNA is TGTGCCAGCAGTTACAGGGCCCGATACAATGAGCAGTTCTTC. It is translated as CASSYRARYNEQFF.